This is a list of T cell receptor beta chains from one sample in a study of cytomegalovirus exposure and HLA in healthy donors. Measured with immunoSEQ multiplex PCR; TCRdb has only the in-frame clones, and not every one. The table includes under 150,000 clones, more than 80% detected once. The sequencing sample was made of PBMCs. The origin of the receptors is a young woman in good health and CMV-seropositive. Both conserved end residues are part of each CDR3. The D gene is left open where the match is weak. Clone size, where shown, is once, few, many, or a class for clones that have expanded.

abundance | j_gene | v_gene | d_gene | CDR3nt | CDR3aa
once | TRBJ2-2 | TRBV10-3 | NA | TGTGCCATCAGAGAACAGGGCCTCTCTGGGGAGCTGTTTTTT | CAIREQGLSGELFF
NA | TRBJ2-7 | TRBV7-9 | NA | TGTGCCAGCAGCTACGGGGGGCCTGGGAGGGAGCAGTACTTC | CASSYGGPGREQYF
few | TRBJ2-5 | TRBV29-1 | NA | TGCAGCGTTGAAGTTGCGGGGAACAGGGGTGAGACCCAGTACTTC | CSVEVAGNRGETQYF
NA | TRBJ2-7 | TRBV2 | NA | TGTGCCAGCAGTGCGACGAGGTTC | CASSATRF
few | TRBJ1-2 | TRBV28 | TRBD1 | TGTGCCAGCAGTCCAGCCGGGACAGGGGGCTATGGCTACACCTTC | CASSPAGTGGYGYTF
NA | TRBJ1-3 | TRBV9 | TRBD1 | TGTGCCAGCAGCGGATCCGGGACAGGGTTCTCCGGAAACACCATATATTTT | CASSGSGTGFSGNTIYF
NA | TRBJ2-7 | TRBV2 | NA | TGTGCCAGCAGTGCAGGAACAGGAACAAACGAGCAGTACTTC | CASSAGTGTNEQYF
NA | TRBJ2-1 | TRBV5-6 | TRBD2 | TGTGCCAGCAGCTTGGGACTAGCGGGCCCGGATACTGAGCAGTTCTTC | CASSLGLAGPDTEQFF
once | TRBJ1-6 | TRBV2 | NA | TGTGCCAGTGGGAGCTCTTCACCCCTCCACTTT | CASGSSSPLHF
NA | TRBJ2-1 | TRBV5-8 | NA | TGTGCCAGCAGCTTAACAGTCGAAGCTGAGCAGTTCTTC | CASSLTVEAEQFF
NA | TRBJ1-1 | TRBV5-1 | NA | TGCGCCAGCAGCTTATCGGCAGGGAACACTGAAGCTTTCTTT | CASSLSAGNTEAFF
NA | TRBJ1-3 | TRBV30 | NA | TGTGCCTGGAGTGTGCAAGAGGGTGGAAACACCATATATTTT | CAWSVQEGGNTIYF
NA | TRBJ2-7 | TRBV11-2 | NA | TGTGCCAGCAGCTGGACAGAGACCTACGAGCAGTACTTC | CASSWTETYEQYF
NA | TRBJ1-2 | TRBV19 | NA | TGTGCCAGTAGTACCCTACCTACAGTTGACTATGGCTACACCTTC | CASSTLPTVDYGYTF
NA | TRBJ1-2 | TRBV18 | NA | TGTGCCAGCATCTTGTCCCGAGGAGACTATGGCTACACCTTC | CASILSRGDYGYTF
NA | TRBJ2-2 | TRBV7-6 | NA | TGTGCCAGCAGCAAGCGGACTGATCGGGGCGGGGAGCTGTTTTTT | CASSKRTDRGGELFF
NA | TRBJ2-7 | TRBV2 | NA | TGTGCCAGCAGGGAGACCTCCTACGAGCAGTACTTC | CASRETSYEQYF
NA | TRBJ2-7 | TRBV30 | NA | TGTGCCTGGAGTGTACTAGGTGGCGTCAACTACGAGCAGTACTTC | CAWSVLGGVNYEQYF
once | TRBJ1-1 | TRBV20-1 | NA | TGCAGTGCCCACAAGGAGGGAGAAGCTTTCTTT | CSAHKEGEAFF
NA | TRBJ1-1 | TRBV9 | NA | TGTGCCAGCAGCGTATACGATGGCCTGAACACTGAAGCTTTCTTT | CASSVYDGLNTEAFF
NA | TRBJ1-1 | TRBV29-1 | NA | TGCAGCGTGCCACGTCAGGGGACGAGCACTGAAGCTTTCTTT | CSVPRQGTSTEAFF
NA | TRBJ1-5 | TRBV18 | TRBD1 | TGTGCCAGCTCACCAGTTCGGACAGGGGGACAGCCCCAGCATTTT | CASSPVRTGGQPQHF
NA | TRBJ2-7 | TRBV18 | NA | TGTGCCAGCTCACCAATTCTCAGCGACGAGCAGTACTTC | CASSPILSDEQYF
NA | TRBJ2-1 | TRBV2 | NA | TGTGCCAGCAGGTACACAGGGGAGCAGTTCTTC | CASRYTGEQFF
once | TRBJ2-3 | TRBV19 | TRBD1 | TGTGCCACCGACAGGGGCGGAGATACGCAGTATTTT | CATDRGGDTQYF
once | TRBJ1-2 | TRBV11-2 | TRBD1 | TGTGCCAGCAGCGCGGGACAGGGTGCATCCTATGGCTACACCTTC | CASSAGQGASYGYTF
NA | TRBJ1-2 | TRBV2 | NA | TGTGCCAGCAGCATGATCGACCCCGCGGACTATGGCTACACCTTC | CASSMIDPADYGYTF
NA | TRBJ1-2 | TRBV4-2 | NA | TGTGCCAGCAGCCCTGACAGAAACTATGGCTACACCTTC | CASSPDRNYGYTF
once | TRBJ1-6 | TRBV6-6 | TRBD1 | TGTGCCAGCAGTTACTCTTTCGGGACAGGGGATTCACCCCTCCACTTT | CASSYSFGTGDSPLHF
NA | TRBJ1-5 | TRBV18 | NA | TGTGCCAGCTCACCAACGGGGGATCAGCCCCAGCATTTT | CASSPTGDQPQHF
NA | TRBJ1-2 | TRBV19 | NA | TGTGCCAGTAGTATCGGACAGACCAACTATGGCTACACCTTC | CASSIGQTNYGYTF
NA | TRBJ1-1 | TRBV2 | NA | TGTGCCAGCAGTGAACAGGGTGTCGAAAACACTGAAGCTTTCTTT | CASSEQGVENTEAFF
NA | TRBJ2-1 | TRBV30 | NA | TGTGCCTGGAGCCGACAAGCCCCTAATGAGCAGTTCTTC | CAWSRQAPNEQFF
NA | TRBJ2-1 | TRBV5-1 | TRBD2 | TGCGCCAGCAGCTACGGCGGACTAGCGGACAATGAGCAGTTCTTC | CASSYGGLADNEQFF
NA | TRBJ1-1 | TRBV5-1 | NA | TGCGCCAGCAGCTTAATTAATCGGAACACTGAAGCTTTCTTT | CASSLINRNTEAFF
few | TRBJ1-5 | TRBV28 | NA | TGTGCCAGCAGTTTCAAACAGGGTGAAGTTGGCAATCAGCCCCAGCATTTT | CASSFKQGEVGNQPQHF
few | TRBJ2-3 | TRBV9 | NA | TGTGCCAGCAGCGTAGAGGGTCTAGCCCGATCCACAGATACGCAGTATTTT | CASSVEGLARSTDTQYF
NA | TRBJ1-1 | TRBV27 | NA | TGTGCCAGCAGTTGGGGGGGGTCCATGAACACTGAAGCTTTCTTT | CASSWGGSMNTEAFF
NA | TRBJ1-1 | TRBV7-3 | TRBD1 | TGTGCCAGCAGCCCACTCCCGGGACAGGTGGACACTGAAGCTTTCTTT | CASSPLPGQVDTEAFF
NA | TRBJ1-1 | TRBV5-1 | NA | TGCGCCAGCAGCCGGGGGGAGGTGTCCGCTGAAGCTTTCTTT | CASSRGEVSAEAFF
NA | TRBJ1-5 | TRBV10-1 | NA | TGCGCCAGACCTAAGGACAGTAGCAATCAGCCCCAGCATTTT | CARPKDSSNQPQHF
NA | TRBJ2-1 | TRBV19 | TRBD2 | TGTGCCAGTAGTCTACGGACTAGCGGGGGGATTTACAATGAGCAGTTCTTC | CASSLRTSGGIYNEQFF
NA | TRBJ2-1 | TRBV2 | TRBD2 | TGTGCCAGCAACCCTAGCGGGATTTACCGCGGGGATGAGCAGTTCTTC | CASNPSGIYRGDEQFF
few | TRBJ1-1 | TRBV5-4 | NA | TGTGCCAGCAGCTTGGAGGGAGGGATGGCTGAAGCTTTCTTT | CASSLEGGMAEAFF
once | TRBJ2-7 | TRBV9 | NA | TGTGCCAGCAGCGTAGCCGGCGGGCTTCTAGAGGAGCAGTACTTC | CASSVAGGLLEEQYF